Following are 28 T cell receptor beta chains from one sample sequenced in a study of response to subunit inactivated influenza vaccine. A single record per CDR3 protein comes from TCRdb applying MiXCR to the RT-PCR reads. Here the sample spans hundreds of thousands of distinct CDR3 sequences, about 7.6% being singletons. The sample consisted of PBMCs from blood, taken roughly 24 months after vaccination. Receptor source: a man between 45 and 75 years old who received an inactivated influenza vaccine.

In regard to this clonotype: A much larger clone lies one base from this, so it may be a read error. The chain joins TRBV19 to TRBJ1-3, with a weak D call TRBD1 (6 bases). Germline V gene sequence: CDR1 LNHDA, CDR2 SQIVND (reference sequence). The CDR3 covers 15 residues. The CDR3 reads CASSFPGHSGTTIYF. Written as DNA, the CDR3 is TGTGCCAGTAGTTTCCCGGGACACTCTGGAACCACCATATATTTT. Variable domain in full (rest from reference TRBV19 and TRBJ1-3): DGGITQSPKYLFRKEGQNVTLSCEQNLNHDAMYWYRQDPGQGLRLIYYSQIVNDFQKGDIAEGYSVSREKKESFPLTVTSAQKNPTAFYLCASSFPGHSGTTIYFGEGSWLTVV.

This clonotype appeared a few times. The rearrangement uses TRBV19 and TRBJ2-1, with D unresolved. Trimming removed 6 bases at V and 9 bases at J, with 12 bases between. The CDR3 length is 12 residues. Germline values: CDR1 LNHDA, CDR2 SQIVND (reference sequence). In nucleotides, the CDR3 is TGTGCCAGTAGACGGATGACGGGTGAGCAGTTCTTC. Amino acids: CASRRMTGEQFF.

J is TRBJ2-7 and V is TRBV5-1; 9 nucleotides align to TRBD1. The CDR3 covers 14 residues. Unmatched junction bases numbered 5, after V lost 5 bases and J lost 2 bases. From germline, CDR1 is SGHRS and CDR2 YFSETQ. The CDR3, as DNA: TGCGCCAGCAGTTCAAACAGGGGGCCCTACGAGCAGTACTTC. It is translated as CASSSNRGPYEQYF.

This clonotype has ten or more counts. The chain couples TRBV6-5 to TRBJ2-7; tentatively, D is TRBD2 (7 bases). The CDR3 is 19 amino acids. Per germline, CDR1 MNHEY and CDR2 SVGAGI. Trimming removed 0 bases at V and 2 bases at J, with 23 bases between. As DNA, the CDR3 is TGTGCCAGCAGTTACTCGAGATACTCGGGGGGCCCTCACACCTACGAGCAGTACTTC. Protein sequence: CASSYSRYSGGPHTYEQYF.

The rearrangement uses TRBV5-1 and TRBJ1-1; possible D gene TRBD1, 5 bases. V lost 0 bases, J lost 6 bases, and 12 bases lay in between. The CDR3 length is 14 residues. CDR1 and CDR2 from the germline V gene are SGHRS and YFSETQ. This chain's CDR3 is CASSLVAREAEAFF. As DNA, the CDR3 is TGCGCCAGCAGCTTGGTAGCCAGGGAAGCTGAAGCTTTCTTT.

In this sample, this clonotype turned up a few times. V and J are TRBV3-1 and TRBJ2-7, with D unclear. The V gene lost 4 bases and the J gene lost 1 base, with 11 bases spanning the gap. The germline V gene encodes CDR1 LGHDT and CDR2 YNNKEL (reference sequence). CDR3 size: 14 residues. The CDR3 region is CASSPLRGSYEQYF. In DNA, the CDR3 is TGTGCCAGCAGCCCCTTGCGCGGTTCCTACGAGCAGTACTTC.

The gene calls are TRBV5-5 and TRBJ2-7; the D gene is possibly TRBD2 (6 bases). The V end was cut by 4 bases, the J end by 2 bases, with 16 bases between. This CDR3 has 15 amino acids. The germline gives CDR1 SGHKS, CDR2 YYEKEE (reference sequence). The CDR3 sequence: CASSPLSGRPYEQYF. CDR3 in DNA: TGTGCCAGCAGCCCCCTTAGCGGCCGGCCCTACGAGCAGTACTTC.

This clonotype was detected many times. The genes are TRBV20-1 and TRBJ2-2; TRBD2 matches at 9 bases. With 3 bases clipped from V and 1 base from J, the junction kept 0 bases outside the gene matches. The germline CDR1 and CDR2 sequences are DFQATT and SNEGSKA (reference sequence). This CDR3 has 14 residues. This CDR3 is CSARTSGNTGELFF. Written as DNA, the CDR3 is TGCAGTGCTAGGACTAGCGGGAACACCGGGGAGCTGTTTTTT.

This clonotype has just a few counts. The chain links TRBV7-6 to TRBJ2-2, with 9 bases matching TRBD1. V lost 1 base to trimming and J lost 3 bases; unmatched junction nucleotides: 6. CDR1 is SGHVS and CDR2 is FNYEAQ in the germline V gene. The CDR3 extends over 17 amino acids. This CDR3 reads CASSLVWDRVDTGELFF. The DNA for the CDR3 is TGTGCCAGCAGCTTAGTCTGGGACAGGGTGGACACCGGGGAGCTGTTTTTT.

This clonotype was seen ten or more times. V and J are TRBV6-2 or TRBV6-3 and TRBJ1-1; D is ambiguous. Trimming pared 6 bases from V and 1 base from J, leaving 15 bases between. This CDR3 contains 15 residues. Looked up from germline, CDR1 is MNHEY and CDR2 is SVGEGT. CDR3 sequence reads: CASRLMLIQNTEAFF. CDR3 nucleotide sequence: TGTGCCAGCAGGCTTATGCTTATACAGAACACTGAAGCTTTCTTT.

The table lists this clonotype with many counts. The V and J genes are TRBV5-1 and TRBJ2-7; 9 nucleotides align to TRBD1. Germline CDR1 and CDR2: SGHRS and YFSETQ. The CDR3 is 15 residues long. V trimming: 1 base; J trimming: 1 base; junction bases outside the gene matches: 3. CDR3 in amino acids: CASSLTGTGSYEQYF. The CDR3 DNA reads TGCGCCAGCAGCTTGACAGGGACAGGGTCCTACGAGCAGTACTTC.

This clonotype was observed a few times. The chain is built from TRBV6-2 or TRBV6-3 and TRBJ2-3; D possibly corresponds to TRBD1 (6 bases). The germline V and J ends were trimmed by 5 bases and 6 bases, with 24 bases remaining between them. Per germline, CDR1 MNHEY and CDR2 SVGEGT. The CDR3 totals 17 residues. The CDR3 loop reads CASSPGGGDATFDTQYF. The DNA for the CDR3 is TGTGCCAGCAGTCCTGGTGGGGGCGACGCCACTTTTGATACGCAGTATTTT.

This clonotype was detected a few times. The rearrangement links TRBV6-1 to TRBJ1-2, with D tentatively TRBD1 (6 bases). Germline CDR1 and CDR2: MNHNS and SASEGT. Trimming shortened V by 6 bases and J by 5 bases, and 16 bases separated the two germline ends. The CDR3 sequence is 14 residues long. The CDR3 DNA reads TGTGCCAGCAGGCTGGACCAGGGGATTTATGGCTACACCTTC. It specifies CASRLDQGIYGYTF.

This clonotype was found a few times. The rearrangement uses TRBV7-2 and TRBJ2-5; D gene uncertain. From germline, CDR1 is SGHTA and CDR2 FQGNSA. The length of the CDR3 is 15 residues. Trimming left V 2 bases short and J 2 bases short, with 12 bases between. CDR3 bases: TGTGCCAGCAGCTTATATGAAACCTCTCAAGAGACCCAGTACTTC. As protein: CASSLYETSQETQYF.

This clonotype was observed many times. The chain carries TRBV12-3 or TRBV12-4 and TRBJ1-1; 9 bases are a match to TRBD1. With 6 bases clipped from V and 7 bases from J, the junction kept 9 bases outside the gene matches. The CDR3 is 14 amino acids. The chain's CDR3 is CASSWGTGQGEAFF. CDR3 sequence (DNA): TGTGCCAGCAGCTGGGGGACAGGGCAAGGTGAAGCTTTCTTT.

This clonotype was detected only a few times. The V call is TRBV18, the J call TRBJ2-7; TRBD2 aligns across 12 bases. The CDR3 loop spans 16 amino acids. The ends lost 5 bases at V and 4 bases at J; junction bases unmatched: 9. Germline CDR1 is KGHSH and CDR2 is LQKENI. Written as DNA, the CDR3 is TGTGCCAGCTCAACGGCGACTAGCGGGAGAATGTACGAGCAGTACTTC. Translating it yields CASSTATSGRMYEQYF.

V is TRBV7-2 and J is TRBJ2-7, with D perhaps given as TRBD1 or TRBD2 (5 bases each). CDR3 size: 14 residues. Germline V lookup: CDR1 SGHTA, CDR2 FQGNSA. V was cut by 5 bases and J by 4 bases, with 15 bases left in between. The CDR3 sequence: CASSPGTTLYEQYF. The CDR3 nucleotides read TGTGCCAGCAGCCCCGGGACGACCTTGTACGAGCAGTACTTC.

This chain connects TRBV11-2 to TRBJ1-3, with 7 bases fitting TRBD1. J lost 4 bases, V lost 5 bases, and 8 bases had no gene match. This CDR3 region has 15 residues. Germline V gene data show CDR1 as SGHAT and CDR2 as FQNNGV. The CDR3 here is CASSPDRARGNTIYF. The CDR3, as DNA: TGTGCCAGCAGCCCAGACAGGGCGAGGGGAAACACCATATATTTT.

This clonotype has only a few counts. V is TRBV20-1 and J is TRBJ2-1; a weak D match, TRBD2 (6 bases). The germline V gene encodes CDR1 DFQATT and CDR2 SNEGSKA (reference sequence). Trimming stripped 2 bases from V and 13 bases from J, with 24 bases between. This CDR3 has 15 residues. The CDR3 bases are TGCAGTGCTAGAAGGCCCTACGGGGTACACGGGAGCCAGTTCTTC. Translation: CSARRPYGVHGSQFF.

The rearrangement uses TRBV7-2 and TRBJ1-1; TRBD1 might be the D (5 bases). The CDR3 sequence is 14 residues long. With 3 bases removed from V and 7 bases from J, the gap between germline ends came to 15 bases. Germline loops: CDR1 SGHTA, CDR2 FQGNSA. CDR3 region: CASSFVLGVNEAFF. The CDR3 DNA reads TGTGCCAGCAGCTTTGTGTTAGGGGTCAATGAAGCTTTCTTT.

This clonotype was observed many times. The chain is built from TRBV18 and TRBJ2-4; a weak D match, TRBD2 (5 bases). Germline-derived CDR1 and CDR2 are KGHSH and LQKENI. V was cut by 4 bases and J by 3 bases, with 13 bases left in between. CDR3 length: 15 amino acids. The CDR3: CASSRALRDKNIQYF. The DNA of the CDR3 is TGTGCCAGCTCACGGGCCTTACGGGACAAAAACATTCAGTACTTC.

This clonotype appeared a few times. The J gene is TRBJ2-3, the V gene TRBV11-2, with D unclear. The germline CDR1 and CDR2 sequences are SGHAT and FQNNGV. Trimming took off 0 bases at V and 4 bases at J, with 11 bases between the two ends. This CDR3 has 15 amino acids. The CDR3 reads CASSLDRVGPDTQYF. The DNA for the CDR3 is TGTGCCAGCAGCTTAGATAGAGTGGGCCCAGATACGCAGTATTTT.

This clonotype has more than one count but fewer than ten. This chain joins TRBV11-3 and TRBJ2-7; a possible D gene is TRBD1 (7 bases). In germline, CDR1 is SGHNT, CDR2 YENEEA. Trimming took 8 bases from V and 3 from J, leaving 20 bases between them. This CDR3 comprises 15 residues. The CDR3 DNA reads TGTGCCAGCTCCCGCGGAGGGGGCGAGGGCTACGAGCAGTACTTC. Its protein product is CASSRGGGEGYEQYF. Complete variable domain (other parts from reference TRBV11-3 and TRBJ2-7): EAGVVQSPRYKIIEKKQPVAFWCNPISGHNTLYWYLQNLGQGPELLIRYENEEAVDDSQLPKDRFSAERLKGVDSTLKIQPAELGDSAVYLCASSRGGGEGYEQYFGPGTRLTVT.

This clonotype was observed at least ten times. The chain joins TRBV9 to TRBJ1-1; D is ambiguous. The CDR3 totals 18 residues. The germline V and J ends were trimmed by 4 bases and 3 bases, with 25 bases remaining between them. The germline V gene encodes CDR1 SGDLS and CDR2 YYNGEE. In DNA form, the CDR3 reads TGTGCCAGCAGCCCCCGAACGATTTCGAGCCTTAAGGACACTGAAGCTTTCTTT. Translating gives CASSPRTISSLKDTEAFF.

In its sample, this clonotype was seen a few times. The chain couples TRBV2 to TRBJ1-2; D ambiguous. The germline V gene has CDR1 SNHLY and CDR2 FYNNEI. The CDR3 spans 14 residues. Trimming pared 6 bases from V and 4 bases from J, leaving 15 bases between. CDR3: CASSASTTAYGYTF. CDR3 nucleotides: TGTGCCAGCAGCGCCTCAACAACAGCCTATGGCTACACCTTC.

The V gene is TRBV6-2 or TRBV6-3, the J gene TRBJ2-5; D may be TRBD2 (5 bases). Trimming shortened V by 5 bases and J by 6 bases, and 16 bases separated the two germline ends. Germline CDR1 MNHEY, CDR2 SVGEGT. The CDR3 runs 14 residues. CDR3: CASSKFRGLKTQYF. In nucleotides, the CDR3 is TGTGCCAGCAGTAAATTTCGGGGTTTGAAGACCCAGTACTTC.

The V gene is TRBV20-1, the J gene TRBJ2-2, with 10 bases fitting TRBD2. The junction had 10 bases not matched to a gene; V was cut back by 5 bases and J by 4 bases. The germline V gene encodes CDR1 DFQATT and CDR2 SNEGSKA (reference sequence). This CDR3 has 16 residues. Written as DNA, the CDR3 is TGCAGTGCTGAGGATAGCGGGGGGACATTCACCGGGGAGCTGTTTTTT. This encodes CSAEDSGGTFTGELFF.

The table lists this clonotype with many counts. The chain employs TRBV7-2 and TRBJ1-1; weak D call: TRBD1 (5 bases). Per the germline V gene, CDR1 is SGHTA and CDR2 is FQGNSA. V was clipped by 6 bases and J by 5 bases, with 7 bases between them. This CDR3 has 11 residues. The CDR3 region is CASRRTTEAFF. In DNA form, the CDR3 reads TGTGCCAGCAGAAGGACAACTGAAGCTTTCTTT.